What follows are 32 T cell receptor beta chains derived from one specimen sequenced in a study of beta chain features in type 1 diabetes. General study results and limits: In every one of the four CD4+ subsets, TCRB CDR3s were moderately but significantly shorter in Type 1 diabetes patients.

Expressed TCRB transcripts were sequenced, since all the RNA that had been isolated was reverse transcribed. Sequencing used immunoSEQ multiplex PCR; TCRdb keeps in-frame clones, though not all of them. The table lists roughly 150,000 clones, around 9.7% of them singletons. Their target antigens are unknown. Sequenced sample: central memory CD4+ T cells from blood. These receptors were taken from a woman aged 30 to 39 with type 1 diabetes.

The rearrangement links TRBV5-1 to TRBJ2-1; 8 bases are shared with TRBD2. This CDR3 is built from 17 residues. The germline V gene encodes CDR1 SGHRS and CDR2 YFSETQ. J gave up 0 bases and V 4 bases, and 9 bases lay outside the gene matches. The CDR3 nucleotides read TGCGCCAGCAGCGCCAAGACTAGCGCCGACTCCTACAATGAGCAGTTCTTC. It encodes CASSAKTSADSYNEQFF.

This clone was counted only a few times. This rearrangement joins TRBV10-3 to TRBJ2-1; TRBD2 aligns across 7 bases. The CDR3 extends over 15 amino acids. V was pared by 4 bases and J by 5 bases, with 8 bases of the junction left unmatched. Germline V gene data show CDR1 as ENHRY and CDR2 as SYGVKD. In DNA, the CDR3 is TGTGCCATCAGTGCAAGGCTAGCGGAAGACAATGAGCAGTTCTTC. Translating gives CAISARLAEDNEQFF.

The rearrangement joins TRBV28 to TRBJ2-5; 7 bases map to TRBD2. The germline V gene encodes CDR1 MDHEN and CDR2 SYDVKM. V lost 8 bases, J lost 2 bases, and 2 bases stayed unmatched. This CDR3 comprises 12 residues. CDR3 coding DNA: TGTGCCAGCGGGAGGGGACAAGAGACCCAGTACTTC. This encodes CASGRGQETQYF.

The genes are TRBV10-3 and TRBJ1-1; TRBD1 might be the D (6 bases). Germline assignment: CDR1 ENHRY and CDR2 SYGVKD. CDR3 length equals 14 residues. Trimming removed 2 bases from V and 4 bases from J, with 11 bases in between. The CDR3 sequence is CAISEAGTTTEAFF. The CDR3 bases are TGTGCCATCAGTGAGGCCGGGACAACCACTGAAGCTTTCTTT.

The CDR3 sequence is CASSLGTGSQGYTF. The CDR3 DNA follows: TGTGCCAGCAGTCTAGGGACAGGGTCTCAGGGCTACACCTTC. V is TRBV5-5 and J is TRBJ1-2; 9 nucleotides agree with TRBD1. J gave up 8 bases and V 5 bases, and 10 bases lay outside the gene matches. Germline CDR1 SGHKS, CDR2 YYEKEE (reference sequence). The CDR3 has 14 amino acids.

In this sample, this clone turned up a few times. The CDR3 loop is CASSIQGADTQYF. CDR3 nucleotide sequence: TGCGCCAGCAGCATCCAGGGGGCAGATACGCAGTATTTT. V usage is TRBV4-1 and J usage is TRBJ2-3, with 7 bases that match TRBD1. CDR1 and CDR2 (germline): MGHRA, YSYEKL. Germline trimming cut 5 bases from V and 4 bases from J; bases unmatched to any gene: 3. This CDR3 region has 13 residues.

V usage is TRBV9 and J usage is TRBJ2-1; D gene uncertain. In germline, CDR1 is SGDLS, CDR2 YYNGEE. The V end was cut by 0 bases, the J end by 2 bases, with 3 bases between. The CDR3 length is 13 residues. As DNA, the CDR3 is TGTGCCAGCAGCGTAGCAACCTACAATGAGCAGTTCTTC. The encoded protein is CASSVATYNEQFF.

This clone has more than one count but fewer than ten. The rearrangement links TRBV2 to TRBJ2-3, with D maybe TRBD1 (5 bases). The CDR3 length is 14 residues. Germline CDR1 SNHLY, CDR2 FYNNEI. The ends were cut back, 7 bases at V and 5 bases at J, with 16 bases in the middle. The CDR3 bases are TGTGCCAGCACTCCAGATCTGGGGCAAGATACGCAGTATTTT. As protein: CASTPDLGQDTQYF.

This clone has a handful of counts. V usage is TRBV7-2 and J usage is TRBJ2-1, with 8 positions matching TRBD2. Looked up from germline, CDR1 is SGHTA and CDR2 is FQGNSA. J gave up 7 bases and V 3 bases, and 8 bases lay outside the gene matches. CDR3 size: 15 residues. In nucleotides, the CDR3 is TGTGCCAGCAGCTTTGCTGGCGGGGGGCTGAATGAGCAGTTCTTC. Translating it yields CASSFAGGGLNEQFF.

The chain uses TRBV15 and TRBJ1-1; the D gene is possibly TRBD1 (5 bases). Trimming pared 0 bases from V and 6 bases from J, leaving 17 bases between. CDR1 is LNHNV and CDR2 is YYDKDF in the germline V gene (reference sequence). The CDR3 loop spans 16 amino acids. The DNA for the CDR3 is TGTGCCACCAGCAGAGATCCCCAGGGAGGGGTCGCTGAAGCTTTCTTT. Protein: CATSRDPQGGVAEAFF.

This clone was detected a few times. In DNA, the CDR3 is TGCGCCAGCAGTCACGCCCCGGGTAGTGCACCCACTGAAGCTTTCTTT. Its translation: CASSHAPGSAPTEAFF. The rearrangement joins TRBV5-1 to TRBJ1-1, with D uncertain. With 5 bases removed from V and 4 bases from J, the gap between germline ends came to 21 bases. CDR1 SGHRS and CDR2 YFSETQ come from the germline V gene. This CDR3 spans 16 amino acids.

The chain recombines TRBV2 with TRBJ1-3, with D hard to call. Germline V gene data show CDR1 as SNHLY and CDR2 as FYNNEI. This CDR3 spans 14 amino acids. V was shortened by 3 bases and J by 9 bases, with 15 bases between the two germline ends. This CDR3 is CASSDQRSEGTIYF. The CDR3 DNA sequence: TGTGCCAGCAGTGACCAGCGTTCGGAAGGCACCATATATTTT.

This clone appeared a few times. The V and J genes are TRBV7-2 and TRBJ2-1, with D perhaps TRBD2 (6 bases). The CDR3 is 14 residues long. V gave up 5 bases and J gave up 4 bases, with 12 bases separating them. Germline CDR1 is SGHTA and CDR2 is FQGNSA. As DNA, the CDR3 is TGTGCCAGCAGCGGGGAGGTCGTATACAATGAGCAGTTCTTC. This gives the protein CASSGEVVYNEQFF.

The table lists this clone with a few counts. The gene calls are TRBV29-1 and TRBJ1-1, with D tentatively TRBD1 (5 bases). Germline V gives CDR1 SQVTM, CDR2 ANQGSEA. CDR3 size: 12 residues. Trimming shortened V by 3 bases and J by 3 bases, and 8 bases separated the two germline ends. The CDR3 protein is CSVDREDTEAFF. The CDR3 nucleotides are TGCAGCGTTGACAGGGAGGACACTGAAGCTTTCTTT.

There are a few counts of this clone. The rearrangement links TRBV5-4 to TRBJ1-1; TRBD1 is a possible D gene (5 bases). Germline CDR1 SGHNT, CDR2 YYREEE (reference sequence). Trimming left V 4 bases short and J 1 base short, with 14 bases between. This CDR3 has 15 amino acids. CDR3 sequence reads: CASSTPTATNTEAFF. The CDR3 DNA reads TGTGCCAGCAGCACCCCGACAGCGACGAACACTGAAGCTTTCTTT.

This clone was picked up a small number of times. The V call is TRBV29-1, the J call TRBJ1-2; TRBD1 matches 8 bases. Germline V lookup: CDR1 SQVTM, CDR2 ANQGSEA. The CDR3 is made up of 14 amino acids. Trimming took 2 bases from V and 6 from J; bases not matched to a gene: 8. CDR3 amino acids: CSVEQGARRDGYTF. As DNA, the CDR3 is TGCAGCGTTGAACAGGGGGCCCGGCGAGATGGCTACACCTTC.

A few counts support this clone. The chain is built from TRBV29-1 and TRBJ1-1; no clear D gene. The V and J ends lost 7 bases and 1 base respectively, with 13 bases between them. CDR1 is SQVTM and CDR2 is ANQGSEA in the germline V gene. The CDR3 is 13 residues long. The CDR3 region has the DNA TGCAGCGCAAACCAGGTCGGGAACACTGAAGCTTTCTTT. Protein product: CSANQVGNTEAFF.

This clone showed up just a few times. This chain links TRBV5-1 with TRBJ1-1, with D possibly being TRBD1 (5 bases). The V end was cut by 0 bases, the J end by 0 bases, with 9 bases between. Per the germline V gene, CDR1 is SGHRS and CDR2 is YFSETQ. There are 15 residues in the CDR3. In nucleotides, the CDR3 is TGCGCCAGCAGCTTGGGAGGGGACTTGAACACTGAAGCTTTCTTT. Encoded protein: CASSLGGDLNTEAFF.

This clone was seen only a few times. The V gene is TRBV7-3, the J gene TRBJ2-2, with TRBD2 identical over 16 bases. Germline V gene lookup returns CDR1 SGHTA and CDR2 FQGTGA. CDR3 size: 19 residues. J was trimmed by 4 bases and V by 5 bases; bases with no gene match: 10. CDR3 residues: CASSRSGTSGRGTTGELFF. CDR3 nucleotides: TGTGCCAGCAGCAGATCCGGGACTAGCGGGAGGGGGACCACCGGGGAGCTGTTTTTT.

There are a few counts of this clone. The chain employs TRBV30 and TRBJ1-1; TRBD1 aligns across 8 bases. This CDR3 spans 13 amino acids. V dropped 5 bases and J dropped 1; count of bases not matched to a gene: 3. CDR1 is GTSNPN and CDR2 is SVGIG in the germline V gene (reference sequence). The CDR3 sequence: CAWGTGGNTEAFF. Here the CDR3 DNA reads TGTGCCTGGGGGACAGGCGGGAACACTGAAGCTTTCTTT.

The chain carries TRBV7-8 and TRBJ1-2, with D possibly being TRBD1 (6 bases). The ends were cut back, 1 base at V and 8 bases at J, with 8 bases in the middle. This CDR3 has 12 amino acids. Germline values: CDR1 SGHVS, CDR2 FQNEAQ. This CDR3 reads CASSLEGDGYTF. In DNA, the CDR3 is TGTGCCAGCAGCTTAGAGGGGGACGGCTACACCTTC.

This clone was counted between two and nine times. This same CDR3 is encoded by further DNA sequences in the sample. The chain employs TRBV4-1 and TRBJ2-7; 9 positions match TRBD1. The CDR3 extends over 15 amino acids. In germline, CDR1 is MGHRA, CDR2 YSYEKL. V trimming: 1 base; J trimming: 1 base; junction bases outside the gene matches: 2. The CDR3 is CASSQGQGVSYEQYF. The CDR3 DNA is TGCGCCAGCAGCCAAGGACAGGGGGTATCCTACGAGCAGTACTTC.

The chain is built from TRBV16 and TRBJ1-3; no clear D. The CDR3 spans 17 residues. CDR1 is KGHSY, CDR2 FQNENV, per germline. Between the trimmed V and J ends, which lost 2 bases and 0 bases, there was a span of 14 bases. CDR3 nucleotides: TGTGCCAGCAGCCAAAGTCGAGTCGTTTCCTCTGGAAACACCATATATTTT. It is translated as CASSQSRVVSSGNTIYF.

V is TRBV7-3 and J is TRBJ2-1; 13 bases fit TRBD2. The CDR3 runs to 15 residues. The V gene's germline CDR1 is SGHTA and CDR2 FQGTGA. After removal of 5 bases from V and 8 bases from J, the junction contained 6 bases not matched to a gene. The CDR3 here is CASSKTSGRAHEQFF. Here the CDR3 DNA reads TGTGCCAGCAGCAAAACTAGCGGGAGGGCCCATGAGCAGTTCTTC.

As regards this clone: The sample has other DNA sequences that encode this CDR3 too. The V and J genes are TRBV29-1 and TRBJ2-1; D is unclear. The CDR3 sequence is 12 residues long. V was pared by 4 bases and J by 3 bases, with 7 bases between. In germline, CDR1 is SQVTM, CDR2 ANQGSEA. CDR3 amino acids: CSVVPNYNEQFF. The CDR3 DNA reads TGCAGCGTTGTCCCTAACTACAATGAGCAGTTCTTC.

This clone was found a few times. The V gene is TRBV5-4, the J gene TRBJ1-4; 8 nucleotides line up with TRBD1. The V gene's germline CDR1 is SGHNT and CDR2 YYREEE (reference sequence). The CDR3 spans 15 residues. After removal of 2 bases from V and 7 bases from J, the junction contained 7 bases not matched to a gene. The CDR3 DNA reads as TGTGCCAGCAGCTTTAACAGGGGGTTGGGTGAAAAACTGTTTTTT. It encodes CASSFNRGLGEKLFF.

The CDR3: CASSSGQGADNEQFF. DNA of the CDR3: TGTGCCAGCAGCTCGGGACAGGGGGCTGACAATGAGCAGTTCTTC. The J gene is TRBJ2-1, the V gene TRBV7-8; TRBD1 matches at 12 bases. The CDR3 consists of 15 residues. J gave up 5 bases and V 4 bases, and 3 bases lay outside the gene matches. Germline V lookup: CDR1 SGHVS, CDR2 FQNEAQ.

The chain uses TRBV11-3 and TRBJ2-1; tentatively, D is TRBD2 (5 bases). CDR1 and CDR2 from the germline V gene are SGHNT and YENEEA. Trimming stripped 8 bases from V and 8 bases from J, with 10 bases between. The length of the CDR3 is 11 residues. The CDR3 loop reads CASGSRDEQFF. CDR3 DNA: TGTGCCAGCGGGAGTAGGGATGAGCAGTTCTTC.

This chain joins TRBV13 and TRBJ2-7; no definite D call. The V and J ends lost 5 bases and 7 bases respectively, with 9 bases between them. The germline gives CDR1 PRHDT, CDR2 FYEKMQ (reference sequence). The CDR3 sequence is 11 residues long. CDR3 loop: CASSLAVEQYF. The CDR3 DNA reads TGTGCCAGCAGCCTCGCGGTAGAGCAGTACTTC.

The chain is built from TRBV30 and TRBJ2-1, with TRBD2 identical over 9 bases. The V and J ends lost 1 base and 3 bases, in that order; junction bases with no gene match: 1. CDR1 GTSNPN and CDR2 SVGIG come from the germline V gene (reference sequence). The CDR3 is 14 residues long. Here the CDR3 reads CAWSGLADYNEQFF. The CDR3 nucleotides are TGTGCCTGGAGTGGACTAGCGGACTACAATGAGCAGTTCTTC.

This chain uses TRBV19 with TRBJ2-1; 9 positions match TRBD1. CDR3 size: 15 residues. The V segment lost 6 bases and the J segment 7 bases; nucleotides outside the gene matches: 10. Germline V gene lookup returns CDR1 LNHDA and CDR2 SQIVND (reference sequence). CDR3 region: CASREPGQGENEQFF. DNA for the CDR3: TGTGCCAGTAGAGAACCGGGACAGGGTGAAAATGAGCAGTTCTTC.

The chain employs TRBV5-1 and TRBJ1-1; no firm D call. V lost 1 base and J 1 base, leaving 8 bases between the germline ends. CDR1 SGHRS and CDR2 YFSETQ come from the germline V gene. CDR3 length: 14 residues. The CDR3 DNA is TGCGCCAGCAGCTTGTACGGGGAGAACACTGAAGCTTTCTTT. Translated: CASSLYGENTEAFF.